These 29 T cell receptor beta chains came from one sample sequenced in a study of T cell responses to AZD1222 COVID-19 vaccine. TCRdb keeps only in-frame clones here, not all; method: immunoSEQ multiplex PCR. Of approximately 170,000 clones detected, under 95% appear once; the ten largest clones hold 4.4%. Sequences were derived from peripheral blood, sampled on day 0 of AZD1222 vaccination. The receptors originated from an adult in good health.

The rearrangement joins TRBV11-3 to TRBJ2-7; 7 nucleotides agree with TRBD2. Germline trimming cut 1 base from V and 4 bases from J; bases unmatched to any gene: 16. CDR3 length equals 18 residues. Germline loops: CDR1 SGHNT, CDR2 YENEEA. The chain's CDR3 is CASSLVGWGGDDQYEQYF. DNA of the CDR3: TGTGCCAGCAGCTTAGTAGGCTGGGGAGGGGACGACCAATACGAGCAGTACTTC.

This clone occurred a few times. The V and J genes are TRBV27 and TRBJ2-3; no clear D. Per the germline V gene, CDR1 is MNHEY and CDR2 is SMNVEV (reference sequence). The CDR3 runs to 18 residues. V was shortened by 3 bases and J by 4 bases, with 23 bases between the two germline ends. The CDR3 DNA follows: TGTGCCAGCAGTTTGCAACTCTCCCGGAGTTGGGCGCCAGATACGCAGTATTTT. Translation: CASSLQLSRSWAPDTQYF.

The V and J genes are TRBV7-9 and TRBJ2-1, with 8 bases fitting TRBD2. The CDR3 sequence is 17 residues long. V trimming: 5 bases; J trimming: 5 bases; junction bases outside the gene matches: 14. Germline values: CDR1 SEHNR, CDR2 FQNEAQ (reference sequence). This CDR3 is CASSQPPGLGPNNEQFF. For the CDR3, the DNA is TGTGCCAGCAGCCAACCACCGGGACTAGGCCCAAACAATGAGCAGTTCTTC. Full variable domain (rest looked up from reference TRBV7-9 and TRBJ2-1): DTGVSQNPRHKITKRGQNVTFRCDPISEHNRLYWYRQTLGQGPEFLTYFQNEAQLEKSRLLSDRFSAERPKGSFSTLEIQRTEQGDSAMYLCASSQPPGLGPNNEQFFGPGTRLTVL.

CDR3 DNA sequence: TGCGCCAGCAGCCACCTTCCGACAGGGACCCTCGAGCAGTACTTC. Protein: CASSHLPTGTLEQYF. The chain employs TRBV4-1 and TRBJ2-7; 7 nucleotides agree with TRBD1. Germline trimming cut 3 bases from V and 6 bases from J; bases unmatched to any gene: 11. The CDR3 loop spans 15 amino acids. Germline lookup yields CDR1 MGHRA and CDR2 YSYEKL.

This rearrangement joins TRBV28 to TRBJ1-5; 12 bases are a match to TRBD1. CDR1 and CDR2 (germline): MDHEN, SYDVKM. The CDR3 covers 16 residues. Trimming removed 7 bases from V and 7 bases from J; junction bases left unmatched: 11. CDR3 loop: CASIPTGTGGRQPQHF. Written as DNA, the CDR3 is TGTGCCAGCATCCCCACCGGGACAGGGGGCCGACAGCCCCAGCATTTT. The whole variable domain, filled in from reference TRBV28 and TRBJ1-5, reads DVKVTQSSRYLVKRTGEKVFLECVQDMDHENMFWYRQDPGLGLRLIYFSYDVKMKEKGDIPEGYSVSREKKERFSLILESASTNQTSMYLCASIPTGTGGRQPQHFGDGTRLSIL.

This chain connects TRBV27 to TRBJ1-5; D unresolved. This CDR3 spans 10 amino acids. The V gene lost 8 bases and the J gene lost 4 bases, with 3 bases spanning the gap. The V gene's germline CDR1 is MNHEY and CDR2 SMNVEV (reference sequence). CDR3 DNA sequence: TGTGCCAGCCATAATCAGCCCCAGCATTTT. It codes for CASHNQPQHF.

The chain has TRBV7-8 and TRBJ1-6, with 10 bases identical to TRBD1. The CDR3 has 14 amino acids. Germline lookup yields CDR1 SGHVS and CDR2 FQNEAQ. V lost 5 bases to trimming and J lost 7 bases; unmatched junction nucleotides: 2. CDR3 protein: CASSRDRGNSPLHF. The CDR3 nucleotides are TGTGCCAGCAGCCGGGACAGGGGCAATTCACCCCTCCACTTT.

This clone was observed a few times. This chain joins TRBV15 and TRBJ2-1; the D gene is possibly TRBD2 (6 bases). V lost 5 bases to trimming and J lost 3 bases, with 17 bases between them. The germline V gene has CDR1 LNHNV and CDR2 YYDKDF (reference sequence). This CDR3 is 16 amino acids long. The CDR3 protein is CATSPLLGTHYNEQFF. The CDR3 coding sequence is TGTGCCACCAGCCCCCTCTTGGGGACTCACTACAATGAGCAGTTCTTC.

The V call is TRBV27, the J call TRBJ1-5; possibly TRBD1 for D (6 bases). Germline assignment: CDR1 MNHEY and CDR2 SMNVEV (reference sequence). The CDR3 extends over 14 amino acids. The V and J ends lost 6 bases and 3 bases respectively, with 12 bases between them. CDR3 sequence reads: CASRLTGANQPQHF. CDR3 bases: TGTGCCAGCAGGTTAACGGGGGCCAATCAGCCCCAGCATTTT.

The V gene is TRBV29-1, the J gene TRBJ2-1; 9 bases are shared with TRBD2. V lost 4 bases and J lost 9; bases outside the gene matches: 10. The germline gives CDR1 SQVTM, CDR2 ANQGSEA. There are 14 residues in the CDR3. The CDR3 DNA sequence: TGCAGCGTTGGGGCTGGCGGGAGGGGTGGTGAGCAGTTCTTC. Its translation: CSVGAGGRGGEQFF.

The rearrangement joins TRBV20-1 to TRBJ2-1; D is unresolved. This CDR3 is built from 10 residues. V was cut by 3 bases and J by 6 bases, with 3 bases left in between. CDR1 and CDR2 (germline): DFQATT, SNEGSKA (reference sequence). In DNA form, the CDR3 reads TGCAGTGCTAGTGTCAATGAGCAGTTCTTC. Encoded protein: CSASVNEQFF.

CDR3 region: CASSLRREGFYEQYF. The CDR3 DNA reads TGTGCCAGCAGCCTCAGGCGGGAGGGTTTCTACGAGCAGTACTTC. The rearrangement uses TRBV14 and TRBJ2-7, with 9 bases identical to TRBD2. The length of the CDR3 is 15 residues. The germline gives CDR1 SGHDN, CDR2 FVKESK. With V trimmed by 4 bases and J by 3 bases, 7 bases remained unmatched.

The rearrangement joins TRBV19 to TRBJ2-7, with D possibly being TRBD1 or TRBD2 (5 bases each). The germline V and J ends were trimmed by 3 bases and 1 base, with 13 bases remaining between them. CDR1 is LNHDA and CDR2 is SQIVND in the germline V gene (reference sequence). This CDR3 has 15 amino acids. CDR3 protein: CASSILRDPSYEQYF. The DNA for the CDR3 is TGTGCCAGTAGTATCCTCCGGGACCCGTCCTACGAGCAGTACTTC.

The chain carries TRBV19 and TRBJ2-2; TRBD2 matches at 13 bases. The J segment lost 4 bases and the V segment lost 9 bases, leaving 5 bases of the junction unmatched. Germline values: CDR1 LNHDA, CDR2 SQIVND (reference sequence). The CDR3 has 15 residues. The CDR3 coding sequence is TGTGCCAGCCTCGGACTAGCGGGAGTCACCGGGGAGCTGTTTTTT. It codes for CASLGLAGVTGELFF.

The V gene is TRBV20-1, the J gene TRBJ1-1; D ambiguous. Deletions cut 3 bases from V and 1 base from J, with 6 bases between. Germline V gene data show CDR1 as DFQATT and CDR2 as SNEGSKA (reference sequence). The CDR3 totals 12 residues. CDR3 protein: CSASSANTEAFF. The CDR3 DNA follows: TGCAGTGCTAGTTCAGCGAACACTGAAGCTTTCTTT.

The chain combines TRBV5-6 with TRBJ2-3; D is tentatively TRBD1 or TRBD2 (5 bases each). Trimming shortened V by 3 bases and J by 5 bases, and 13 bases separated the two germline ends. From germline, CDR1 is SGHDT and CDR2 YYEEEE. The CDR3 loop spans 14 amino acids. CDR3 in amino acids: CASSWGPAGDTQYF. The CDR3 DNA is TGTGCCAGCAGCTGGGGCCCCGCGGGAGATACGCAGTATTTT.

This chain joins TRBV4-1 and TRBJ2-3, with a weak D call TRBD2 (5 bases). CDR3 size: 20 residues. The V and J ends lost 0 bases and 2 bases respectively, with 24 bases between them. Germline CDR1 is MGHRA and CDR2 is YSYEKL. The CDR3 reads CASSQEIGRVGSGFTDTQYF. As DNA, the CDR3 is TGCGCCAGCAGCCAAGAAATAGGGCGGGTTGGGTCTGGATTCACAGATACGCAGTATTTT.

V gene TRBV19 combines with J gene TRBJ1-6, with D perhaps matching TRBD1 (5 bases). V lost 4 bases to trimming and J lost 7 bases, with 14 bases between them. There are 15 residues in the CDR3. Germline loops: CDR1 LNHDA, CDR2 SQIVND (reference sequence). The CDR3 sequence: CASSNWVTANSPLHF. DNA of the CDR3: TGTGCCAGTAGTAATTGGGTGACAGCCAATTCACCCCTCCACTTT.

The chain recombines TRBV11-3 with TRBJ2-7, with 7 positions matching TRBD2. J lost 2 bases, V lost 5 bases, and 6 bases had no gene match. The CDR3 is 14 residues long. Germline assignment: CDR1 SGHNT and CDR2 YENEEA. CDR3: CASSPASGPYEQYF. CDR3 DNA sequence: TGTGCCAGCAGCCCAGCTAGCGGACCCTACGAGCAGTACTTC.

The V and J genes are TRBV20-1 and TRBJ2-7; unclear D gene. This CDR3 spans 11 amino acids. V gave up 0 bases and J gave up 3 bases, with 3 bases separating them. In germline, CDR1 is DFQATT, CDR2 SNEGSKA (reference sequence). The CDR3 nucleotides are TGCAGTGCTAGAGAGGTCTACGAGCAGTACTTC. Protein product: CSAREVYEQYF.

The rearrangement joins TRBV29-1 to TRBJ1-3; TRBD1 might be the D (6 bases). The CDR3 runs 14 residues. Germline V lookup: CDR1 SQVTM, CDR2 ANQGSEA. With 1 base removed from V and 3 bases from J, the gap between germline ends came to 10 bases. CDR3 sequence: CSVEAGAGGNTIYF. The CDR3 DNA reads as TGCAGCGTTGAAGCGGGGGCTGGTGGAAACACCATATATTTT. The full variable domain, rest sourced from reference TRBV29-1 and TRBJ1-3, is SAVISQKPSRDICQRGTSLTIQCQVDSQVTMMFWYRQQPGQSLTLIATANQGSEATYESGFVIDKFPISRPNLTFSTLTVSNMSPEDSSIYLCSVEAGAGGNTIYFGEGSWLTVV.

This rearrangement joins TRBV6-2 or TRBV6-3 to TRBJ1-1; D is ambiguous. Trimming took off 2 bases at V and 4 bases at J, with 14 bases between the two ends. Germline V gene data show CDR1 as MNHEY and CDR2 as SVGEGT. The CDR3 contains 15 residues. CDR3: CASSYPGPRGTEAFF. CDR3 bases: TGTGCCAGCAGTTACCCGGGCCCCCGCGGCACTGAAGCTTTCTTT.

This rearrangement joins TRBV24-1 to TRBJ2-3; 10 nucleotides align to TRBD2. This CDR3 has 17 amino acids. The V gene end was trimmed by 4 bases and the J gene end by 1 base; junction bases not matched to a gene: 7. CDR1 and CDR2 (germline): KGHDR, SFDVKD. The CDR3 loop reads CATSEASGSGGTDTQYF. CDR3 coding DNA: TGTGCCACCAGTGAGGCTAGCGGGAGTGGGGGCACAGATACGCAGTATTTT.

The chain has TRBV28 and TRBJ2-7; D may be TRBD1 (7 bases). CDR1 is MDHEN and CDR2 is SYDVKM in the germline V gene. The CDR3 has 13 amino acids. The V end was cut by 10 bases, the J end by 5 bases, with 18 bases between. The CDR3 sequence: CATRGEAMDEQYF. The CDR3 DNA reads TGTGCCACCAGGGGGGAGGCAATGGACGAGCAGTACTTC.

The V and J genes are TRBV4-2 and TRBJ2-7; 8 nucleotides agree with TRBD2. CDR1 and CDR2 (germline): LGHNA, YNFKEQ. This CDR3 comprises 14 residues. J lost 2 bases, V lost 0 bases, and 0 bases had no gene match. The CDR3 reads CASSQELAAYEQYF. In DNA form, the CDR3 reads TGTGCCAGCAGCCAAGAACTAGCGGCCTACGAGCAGTACTTC.

The chain recombines TRBV6-6 with TRBJ1-3, with 9 bases identical to TRBD1. In germline, CDR1 is MNHNY, CDR2 SVGAGI (reference sequence). The CDR3 has 13 residues. After removal of 6 bases from V and 10 bases from J, the junction contained 7 bases not matched to a gene. CDR3 loop: CASSETGTGTIYF. CDR3 nucleotide sequence: TGTGCCAGCAGCGAGACAGGGACAGGGACCATATATTTT.

This chain joins TRBV2 and TRBJ1-2; 12 bases line up with TRBD1. Germline CDR1 is SNHLY and CDR2 is FYNNEI. This CDR3 has 15 amino acids. Losses at the gene ends were 6 bases for V and 5 bases for J; bases not matched to a gene: 7. DNA for the CDR3: TGTGCCAGCAGATGGGGACAGGGGGCACGGTATGGCTACACCTTC. This gives the protein CASRWGQGARYGYTF. Using reference TRBV2 and TRBJ1-2 for the parts outside the CDR3, the full variable domain is EPEVTQTPSHQVTQMGQEVILRCVPISNHLYFYWYRQILGQKVEFLVSFYNNEISEKSEIFDDQFSVERPDGSNFTLKIRSTKLEDSAMYFCASRWGQGARYGYTFGSGTRLTVV.

Points on this clone: An end of the junction does not agree with germline; a read error may underlie this. The chain combines TRBV7-7 with TRBJ2-2; 7 bases agree with TRBD2. The CDR3 runs to 14 residues. Per germline, CDR1 SSHAT and CDR2 FNYEAQ (reference sequence). CDR3 bases: TGTGCTAGCAGCGAGCGGGATGGGGCCGGGGAGCTGTTTTTT. This sequence encodes CASSERDGAGELFF.

CDR3: CASSPTRQGTEAFF. DNA of the CDR3: TGCGCCAGCAGCCCGACCCGACAAGGCACTGAAGCTTTCTTT. This chain uses TRBV5-1 with TRBJ1-1, with no clear D. The germline V gene has CDR1 SGHRS and CDR2 YFSETQ. Trimming removed 4 bases from V and 4 bases from J, with 14 bases in between. This CDR3 contains 14 residues. Using reference TRBV5-1 and TRBJ1-1 for the parts outside the CDR3, the full variable domain is KAGVTQTPRYLIKTRGQQVTLSCSPISGHRSVSWYQQTPGQGLQFLFEYFSETQRNKGNFPGRFSGRQFSNSRSEMNVSTLELGDSALYLCASSPTRQGTEAFFGQGTRLTVV.